This TCR beta chain derives from a study of T cell changes during pregnancy in multiple sclerosis. Here immunoSEQ multiplex PCR was the method, and the copy in TCRdb shows in-frame clones only, minus some. The sample has approximately 61,000 clones, roughly 90% seen once. Looked up from germline, CDR1 is SGHNT and CDR2 is YENEEA. V was cut by 5 bases and J by 1 base, with 11 bases left in between. This CDR3 comprises 14 residues. The receptor was derived from a female donor in good health, enrolled as a control in a pregnancy study. This specimen consisted of peripheral blood, obtained in the first trimester of pregnancy. The gene calls are TRBV11-3 and TRBJ2-5; D is perhaps TRBD1 (6 bases). The CDR3 nucleotides read TGTGCCAGCAGCCCAGGGGTTAGCCAAGAGACCCAGTACTTC. This encodes CASSPGVSQETQYF.